A single sample is the source of the 24 T cell receptor beta chains below, sequenced in a study of blood T cell repertoires in COVID-19. The assay was immunoSEQ multiplex PCR, and TCRdb's table has in-frame clones only and misses some. The table records 95,000 to 150,000 clones, around 79% of them present only once. Sequencing was carried out using peripheral blood. The receptors were sampled from a man between 70 and 80 years old with acute or convalescent COVID-19.

This clone was observed a handful of times. The V call is TRBV6-5, the J call TRBJ2-7; maybe TRBD1 (5 bases). Germline assignment: CDR1 MNHEY and CDR2 SVGAGI. V was pared by 2 bases and J by 3 bases, with 8 bases between. The CDR3 runs 13 residues. CDR3 bases: TGTGCCAGCAGTTACGGGGCCCGCTACGAGCAGTACTTC. Translating gives CASSYGARYEQYF.

This clone was recorded only once. The rearrangement uses TRBV9 and TRBJ1-1; weak D call: TRBD1 (5 bases). V was clipped by 0 bases and J by 3 bases, with 9 bases between them. Germline values: CDR1 SGDLS, CDR2 YYNGEE. The CDR3 is 14 residues long. The CDR3 is CASSVVTGDTEAFF. In DNA form, the CDR3 reads TGTGCCAGCAGCGTAGTCACAGGTGACACTGAAGCTTTCTTT.

This chain uses TRBV3-1 (or the pseudogene TRBV3-2) with TRBJ1-6; D is undetermined. V gave up 6 bases and J gave up 5 bases, with 11 bases separating them. Germline-derived CDR1 and CDR2 are LGHDT and YNNKEL (reference sequence). CDR3 length: 14 residues. The DNA for the CDR3 is TGTGCCAGCAGACCTACGGGGAATAATTCACCCCTCCACTTT. It encodes CASRPTGNNSPLHF.

This chain links TRBV7-2 with TRBJ1-2; D not resolved. The V gene's germline CDR1 is SGHTA and CDR2 FQGNSA. CDR3 length: 13 residues. V was pared by 5 bases and J by 4 bases, with 11 bases between. This CDR3 reads CASSPGSSYGYTF. The CDR3 DNA reads TGTGCCAGCAGCCCAGGATCCTCCTATGGCTACACCTTC.

This rearrangement joins TRBV4-3 to TRBJ1-5, with D maybe TRBD1 (6 bases). CDR3 length: 15 amino acids. V dropped 1 base and J dropped 1 base, with 8 bases sitting between them. In germline, CDR1 is LGHNA, CDR2 YSLEER. CDR3 region: CASSQVRGSNQPQHF. As DNA, the CDR3 is TGCGCCAGCAGCCAAGTTAGGGGGAGCAATCAGCCCCAGCATTTT.

As for this clone: An end of the junction does not agree with germline; a read error may underlie this. This chain joins TRBV6-4 and TRBJ2-7, with TRBD1 identical over 8 bases. The CDR3 has 11 amino acids. The germline V gene encodes CDR1 MRHNA and CDR2 SNTAGT. The CDR3 spells CASSSPGQANF. The CDR3 DNA sequence: TGTGCCAGCAGTTCCCCGGGACAGGCGAACTTC.

Only a few counts were recorded for this clone. At one end, the junction sequence differs from germline, possibly due to a read error. J is TRBJ2-5 and V is TRBV7-7, with 7 nucleotides matching TRBD2. The CDR3 has 15 amino acids. The germline V gene has CDR1 SSHAT and CDR2 FNYEAQ (reference sequence). The CDR3 loop is CASSHSGRGGETQYF. The CDR3 region has the DNA TGTGCTAGCAGCCACTCGGGGAGGGGAGGGGAGACCCAGTACTTC.

The V and J genes are TRBV6-5 and TRBJ1-6; possibly TRBD1 for D (6 bases). The CDR3 spans 13 residues. Germline loops: CDR1 MNHEY, CDR2 SVGAGI. Between the trimmed V and J ends, which lost 8 bases and 7 bases, there was a span of 12 bases. This chain's CDR3 is CASATGRNSPLHF. The DNA for the CDR3 is TGTGCCAGCGCGACAGGTCGGAATTCACCCCTCCACTTT.

The chain carries TRBV7-3 and TRBJ1-1; D is possibly TRBD1 (5 bases). The germline V gene has CDR1 SGHTA and CDR2 FQGTGA. The CDR3 runs 14 residues. V lost 2 bases and J lost 0, with 7 bases in between. CDR3 residues: CASSLGAMNTEAFF. The DNA for the CDR3 is TGTGCCAGCAGCTTAGGGGCTATGAACACTGAAGCTTTCTTT.

V usage is TRBV5-1 and J usage is TRBJ2-3; D possibly corresponds to TRBD1 (6 bases). V was shortened by 1 base and J by 4 bases, with 10 bases between the two germline ends. CDR1 and CDR2 (germline): SGHRS, YFSETQ. CDR3 length equals 14 residues. CDR3 bases: TGCGCCAGCAGCTTGTCGCCAGGGGCAGATACGCAGTATTTT. Protein product: CASSLSPGADTQYF.

The chain employs TRBV18 and TRBJ1-2; TRBD1 aligns across 7 bases. V lost 1 base, J lost 0 bases, and 11 bases stayed unmatched. Germline assignment: CDR1 KGHSH and CDR2 LQKENI. This CDR3 spans 18 amino acids. The CDR3 coding sequence is TGTGCCAGCTCACCACTCTTAAAACAGGGGTCAACTAACTATGGCTACACCTTC. Protein: CASSPLLKQGSTNYGYTF. The variable domain in full, completed from reference TRBV18 and TRBJ1-2, reads NAGVMQNPRHLVRRRGQEARLRCSPMKGHSHVYWYRQLPEEGLKFMVYLQKENIIDESGMPKERFSAEFPKEGPSILRIQQVVRGDSAAYFCASSPLLKQGSTNYGYTFGSGTRLTVV.

The V gene is TRBV27, the J gene TRBJ2-2; the match to TRBD2 covers 7 bases. Germline trimming cut 7 bases from V and 1 base from J; bases unmatched to any gene: 9. The CDR3 contains 16 residues. From germline, CDR1 is MNHEY and CDR2 SMNVEV (reference sequence). Written as DNA, the CDR3 is TGTGCCAGCATTAGTGCGGGGGAGATGAACACCGGGGAGCTGTTTTTT. Protein product: CASISAGEMNTGELFF.

This rearrangement joins TRBV5-6 to TRBJ1-5, with D unclear. Trimming took off 2 bases at V and 5 bases at J, with 11 bases between the two ends. This CDR3 has 14 amino acids. Germline lookup yields CDR1 SGHDT and CDR2 YYEEEE. The CDR3 is CASSFNSGDQPQHF. The DNA for the CDR3 is TGTGCCAGCAGCTTTAACTCGGGTGATCAGCCCCAGCATTTT.

This CDR3 reads CSVGHGDEQFF. CDR3 DNA sequence: TGCAGCGTTGGTCACGGGGATGAGCAGTTCTTC. V is TRBV29-1 and J is TRBJ2-1, with a possible D match to TRBD2 (5 bases). Germline V CDR1 and CDR2: SQVTM, ANQGSEA. The germline V and J ends were trimmed by 4 bases and 8 bases, with 9 bases remaining between them. The CDR3 runs to 11 residues.

This clone appeared once. V gene TRBV7-6 combines with J gene TRBJ2-5, with TRBD1 matching over 9 bases. With V trimmed by 6 bases and J by 4 bases, 3 bases remained unmatched. Germline CDR1 SGHVS, CDR2 FNYEAQ. The CDR3 is 13 amino acids. CDR3 sequence reads: CASSDRGLETQYF. In DNA form, the CDR3 reads TGTGCCAGCAGTGACAGGGGGTTAGAGACCCAGTACTTC.

This clone has a handful of counts. This chain connects TRBV29-1 to TRBJ1-2, with a possible D match to TRBD1 (6 bases). With 0 bases removed from V and 7 bases from J, the gap between germline ends came to 18 bases. This CDR3 contains 15 residues. CDR1 SQVTM and CDR2 ANQGSEA come from the germline V gene. The DNA for the CDR3 is TGCAGCGTTGAAGATCAGGGGAGTGGGGCGCTTGGCTACACCTTC. Its translation is CSVEDQGSGALGYTF.

This chain links TRBV4-1 with TRBJ2-5, with 13 positions matching TRBD2. J was trimmed by 1 base and V by 3 bases; bases with no gene match: 17. The germline V gene has CDR1 MGHRA and CDR2 YSYEKL. The CDR3 is 21 amino acids. CDR3 sequence (DNA): TGCGCCAGCAGCCAGGCCGTGACCCTGGGACTAGCGGGGACCATCCAAGAGACCCAGTACTTC. It is translated as CASSQAVTLGLAGTIQETQYF.

V and J are TRBV7-2 and TRBJ2-6, with TRBD1 matching over 7 bases. CDR1 is SGHTA, CDR2 FQGNSA, per germline. The junction had 6 bases not matched to a gene; V was cut back by 1 base and J by 0 bases. The CDR3 contains 18 residues. Here the CDR3 reads CASSLGGGVYSGANVLTF. CDR3 coding DNA: TGTGCCAGCAGCTTAGGAGGGGGCGTATACTCTGGGGCCAACGTCCTGACTTTC.

V usage is TRBV5-6 and J usage is TRBJ1-5, with TRBD1 as a possible D gene (6 bases). Germline assignment: CDR1 SGHDT and CDR2 YYEEEE. This CDR3 is 15 amino acids long. Trimming left V 4 bases short and J 0 bases short, with 11 bases between. The CDR3 nucleotides read TGTGCCAGCAGCCGGACAGAATATAGCAATCAGCCCCAGCATTTT. Amino acids: CASSRTEYSNQPQHF.

The V call is TRBV4-3, the J call TRBJ2-3, with 10 bases aligning to TRBD1. The CDR3 length is 15 residues. The J segment lost 3 bases and the V segment lost 5 bases, leaving 5 bases of the junction unmatched. Germline values: CDR1 LGHNA, CDR2 YSLEER. The CDR3 DNA sequence: TGCGCCAGCAGCTTACGGACAGGGGGGACAGATACGCAGTATTTT. This gives the protein CASSLRTGGTDTQYF.

This chain connects TRBV6-5 to TRBJ1-4; D is perhaps TRBD1 (5 bases). The V end was cut by 7 bases, the J end by 4 bases, with 13 bases between. CDR1 is MNHEY, CDR2 SVGAGI, per germline. This CDR3 is 14 amino acids long. The CDR3 DNA reads as TGTGCCAGCACCAAGTCGGGGGGTAATGAAAAACTGTTTTTT. Protein sequence: CASTKSGGNEKLFF.

There are a few counts of this clone. The gene calls are TRBV3-1 (or the pseudogene TRBV3-2) and TRBJ2-3, with TRBD1 matching 7 bases. The CDR3 contains 16 residues. Trimming at V came to 5 bases and at J to 1 base, leaving 9 bases not matched to a gene. Germline V gives CDR1 LGHDT, CDR2 YNNKEL (reference sequence). The CDR3 nucleotides read TGTGCCAGCAGCGCCGGGACAGCGGACGGCACAGATACGCAGTATTTT. It translates to CASSAGTADGTDTQYF.

This chain connects TRBV29-1 to TRBJ1-1, with TRBD1 as a possible D gene (6 bases). Germline V gene sequence: CDR1 SQVTM, CDR2 ANQGSEA. The ends were cut back, 6 bases at V and 4 bases at J, with 15 bases in the middle. CDR3 length: 13 residues. The DNA of the CDR3 is TGCAGCGTGCACACACAGGGATCCACTGAAGCTTTCTTT. Amino acids: CSVHTQGSTEAFF.

The rearrangement uses TRBV7-9 and TRBJ1-1; D is unclear. The CDR3 is made up of 14 amino acids. Germline V lookup: CDR1 SEHNR, CDR2 FQNEAQ (reference sequence). The germline V and J ends were trimmed by 3 bases and 4 bases, with 12 bases remaining between them. The CDR3 spells CASSFSGRSTEAFF. The CDR3 DNA is TGTGCCAGCAGCTTTTCCGGGAGGAGCACTGAAGCTTTCTTT. Full variable domain (rest looked up from reference TRBV7-9 and TRBJ1-1): DTGVSQNPRHKITKRGQNVTFRCDPISEHNRLYWYRQTLGQGPEFLTYFQNEAQLEKSRLLSDRFSAERPKGSFSTLEIQRTEQGDSAMYLCASSFSGRSTEAFFGQGTRLTVV.